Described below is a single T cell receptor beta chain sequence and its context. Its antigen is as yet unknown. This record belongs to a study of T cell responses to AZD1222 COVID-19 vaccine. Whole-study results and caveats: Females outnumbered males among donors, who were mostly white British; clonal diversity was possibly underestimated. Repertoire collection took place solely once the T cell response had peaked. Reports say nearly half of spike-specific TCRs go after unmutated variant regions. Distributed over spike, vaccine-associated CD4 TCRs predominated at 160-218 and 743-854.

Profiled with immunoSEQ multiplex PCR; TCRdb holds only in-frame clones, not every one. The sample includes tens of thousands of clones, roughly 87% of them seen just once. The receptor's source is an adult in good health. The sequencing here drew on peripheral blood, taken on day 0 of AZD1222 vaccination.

The CDR3 DNA sequence: TGCGCCAGCAGTCCGAGTCTGGGACAGGGGGCCGAGAGGTCGAGCACAGATACGCAGTATTTT. It encodes CASSPSLGQGAERSSTDTQYF. The chain recombines TRBV10-1 with TRBJ2-3, with 12 bases that match TRBD1. CDR1 WNHNN and CDR2 SYGVQD come from the germline V gene (reference sequence). The CDR3 runs 21 residues. Losses at the gene ends were 5 bases for V and 0 bases for J; bases not matched to a gene: 18.